These 8 T cell receptor beta chains originate from one sample sequenced in a study of response to subunit inactivated influenza vaccine. TCRdb processed the RT-PCR reads anew with MiXCR; each CDR3 protein has one entry. The data hold about 780,000 distinct CDR3 sequences, with under 20% observed a single time. Source: PBMCs from blood, taken roughly 5 days after vaccination. Receptor source: a man aged 45 to 65 who received an inactivated influenza vaccine.

CDR3 protein: CASNEGQGETQYF. For the CDR3, the DNA is TGTGCCAGCAATGAAGGACAGGGAGAGACCCAGTACTTC. The chain combines TRBV28 with TRBJ2-5; 8 nucleotides agree with TRBD1. V lost 7 bases and J lost 4; bases outside the gene matches: 5. CDR1 is MDHEN, CDR2 SYDVKM, per germline. The CDR3 is 13 amino acids.

This clonotype was recorded many times. The chain recombines TRBV5-6 with TRBJ1-2, with D perhaps matching TRBD1 (5 bases). The V end was cut by 0 bases, the J end by 7 bases, with 13 bases between. CDR1 SGHDT and CDR2 YYEEEE come from the germline V gene. The CDR3 extends over 14 amino acids. In DNA form, the CDR3 reads TGTGCCAGCAGCTTGGTACGGGGCGAGGGTGGCTACACCTTC. Residues: CASSLVRGEGGYTF.

This clonotype turned up a few times. J is TRBJ2-3 and V is TRBV7-9; the D is unclear. Between the trimmed V and J ends, which lost 1 base and 12 bases, there was a span of 5 bases. The CDR3 runs 10 residues. CDR1 SEHNR and CDR2 FQNEAQ come from the germline V gene (reference sequence). CDR3 protein: CASSLDQQYF. CDR3 in DNA: TGTGCCAGCAGCTTAGATCAACAGTATTTT.

The V call is TRBV20-1, the J call TRBJ2-5; D remains ambiguous. The germline CDR1 and CDR2 sequences are DFQATT and SNEGSKA (reference sequence). The CDR3 loop spans 14 amino acids. Trimming took off 1 base at V and 2 bases at J, with 11 bases between the two ends. The CDR3 DNA follows: TGCAGTGCTAGAGTCCCCGCTAATCAAGAGACCCAGTACTTC. This encodes CSARVPANQETQYF.

This clonotype turned up a few times. The CDR3 nucleotides are TGCAGTGCGGAGGGACTAGGGAATGAGCAGTTCTTC. The encoded protein is CSAEGLGNEQFF. This rearrangement joins TRBV20-1 to TRBJ2-1; TRBD2 aligns across 8 bases. With V trimmed by 6 bases and J by 7 bases, 5 bases remained unmatched. CDR1 and CDR2 (germline): DFQATT, SNEGSKA (reference sequence). The CDR3 covers 12 residues.

This clonotype was seen more than once but under ten times. The J gene is TRBJ1-6, the V gene TRBV6-5, with TRBD1 identical over 7 bases. V lost 3 bases, J lost 7 bases, and 9 bases stayed unmatched. Germline V gene sequence: CDR1 MNHEY, CDR2 SVGAGI. The CDR3 is 16 amino acids. The CDR3 DNA reads TGTGCCAGCAGTTATAACGACAGGGTGATGAATTCACCCCTCCACTTT. It translates to CASSYNDRVMNSPLHF.

Only a few counts were recorded for this clonotype. V usage is TRBV7-2 and J usage is TRBJ1-1; D ambiguous. Per germline, CDR1 SGHTA and CDR2 FQGNSA. V lost 5 bases, J lost 1 base, and 14 bases lay in between. The CDR3 totals 15 residues. For the CDR3, the DNA is TGTGCCAGCAGCCCCCGGTGGGTCTGGAACACTGAAGCTTTCTTT. This sequence encodes CASSPRWVWNTEAFF.

The chain uses TRBV7-9 and TRBJ2-1; 10 nucleotides agree with TRBD2. The CDR3 is made up of 15 amino acids. CDR1 SEHNR and CDR2 FQNEAQ come from the germline V gene (reference sequence). Losses at the gene ends were 6 bases for V and 7 bases for J; bases not matched to a gene: 9. Written as DNA, the CDR3 is TGTGCCAGCAGAAGGGCTAGCGGGAGAGGGAATGAGCAGTTCTTC. This gives the protein CASRRASGRGNEQFF.